This T cell receptor beta chain was observed in a study of cytotoxic CD8 clonotypes in ibrutinib-treated CLL. On this clone: The antigen remains undetermined.

Broader study findings: Higher clonality was seen at ibrutinib response and a return toward baseline at progression.

The germline gives CDR1 MDHEN, CDR2 SYDVKM. The CDR3 is made up of 12 amino acids. The ends were cut back, 4 bases at V and 8 bases at J, with 12 bases in the middle. The repertoire was sequenced with immunoSEQ multiplex PCR; TCRdb's copy has only in-frame clones and lacks some. The sample contains over 150,000 clones, approximately 77% of which appear only once. This TCR came from a human donor with chronic lymphocytic leukemia. V gene TRBV28 combines with J gene TRBJ2-7, with D perhaps matching TRBD2 (6 bases). This material consisted of PBMCs, taken after 12 months of ibrutinib treatment. For the CDR3, the DNA is TGTGCCAGCAGTTCGGGACTTTCTAAGCAGTACTTC. This gives the protein CASSSGLSKQYF.